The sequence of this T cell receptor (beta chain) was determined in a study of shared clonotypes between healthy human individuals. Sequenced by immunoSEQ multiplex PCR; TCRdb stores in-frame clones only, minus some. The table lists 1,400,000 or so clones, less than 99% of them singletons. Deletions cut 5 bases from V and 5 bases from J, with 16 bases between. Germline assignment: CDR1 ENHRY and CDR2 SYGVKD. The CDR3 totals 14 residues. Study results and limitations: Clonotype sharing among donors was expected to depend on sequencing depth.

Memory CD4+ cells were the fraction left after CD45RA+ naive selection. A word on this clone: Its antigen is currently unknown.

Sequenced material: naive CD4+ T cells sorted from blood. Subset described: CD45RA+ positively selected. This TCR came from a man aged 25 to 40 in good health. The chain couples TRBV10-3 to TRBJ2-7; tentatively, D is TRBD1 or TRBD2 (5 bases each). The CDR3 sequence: CAISSRGSLNEQYF. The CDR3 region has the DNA TGTGCCATCAGTAGCCGGGGCAGCTTAAACGAGCAGTACTTC.